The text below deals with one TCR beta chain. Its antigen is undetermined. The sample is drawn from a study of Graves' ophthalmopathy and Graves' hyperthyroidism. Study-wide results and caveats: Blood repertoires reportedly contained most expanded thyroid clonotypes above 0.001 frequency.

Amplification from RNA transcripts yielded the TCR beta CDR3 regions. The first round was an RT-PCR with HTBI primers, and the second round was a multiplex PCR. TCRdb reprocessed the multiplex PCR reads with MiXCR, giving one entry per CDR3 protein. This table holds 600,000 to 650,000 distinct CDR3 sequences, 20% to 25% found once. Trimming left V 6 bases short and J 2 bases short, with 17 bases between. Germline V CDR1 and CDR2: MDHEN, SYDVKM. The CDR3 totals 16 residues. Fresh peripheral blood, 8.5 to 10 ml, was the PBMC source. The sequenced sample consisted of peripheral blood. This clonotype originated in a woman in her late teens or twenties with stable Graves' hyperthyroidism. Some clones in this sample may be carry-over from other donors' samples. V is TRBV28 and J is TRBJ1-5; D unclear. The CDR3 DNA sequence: TGTGCCAGCAGCTCCTACGGGGAGCCTCGCAATCAGCCCCAGCATTTT. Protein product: CASSSYGEPRNQPQHF. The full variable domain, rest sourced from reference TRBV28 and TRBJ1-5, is DVKVTQSSRYLVKRTGEKVFLECVQDMDHENMFWYRQDPGLGLRLIYFSYDVKMKEKGDIPEGYSVSREKKERFSLILESASTNQTSMYLCASSSYGEPRNQPQHFGDGTRLSIL.